The 27 T cell receptor beta chains below were found in one sample sequenced in a study of human T cells and chemical hapten exposure. MiXCR, applied by TCRdb to the RACE reads, yields one record per CDR3 protein. The sample includes some 84,000 distinct CDR3 sequences, about 10% of them seen just once. Time point in this sample: patch test 2, 6 weeks after DPC sensitization. Treatment defined: therapeutic diphenylcyclopropenone sensitization with weekly scalp DPC. The sequenced sample was whole blood, obtained in connection with sensitization to the hapten diphenylcyclopropenone (DPC). The source is a woman aged 45 to 65 with alopecia areata. Some clones in this sample may be carry-over from other donors' samples.

The chain carries TRBV20-1 and TRBJ2-5; 10 bases map to TRBD2. This CDR3 spans 16 amino acids. Trimming took 4 bases from V and 2 from J; bases not matched to a gene: 10. Germline assignment: CDR1 DFQATT and CDR2 SNEGSKA (reference sequence). CDR3 amino acids: CSANSLAGVWQETQYF. CDR3 DNA: TGCAGTGCTAATTCCCTAGCGGGAGTCTGGCAAGAGACCCAGTACTTC.

In this sample, this clonotype turned up a few times. The junction departs from germline at one end; a sequencing error may be responsible. The V gene is TRBV20-1, the J gene TRBJ2-3; TRBD2 matches at 9 bases. The CDR3 is 11 amino acids. Germline V gene data show CDR1 as DFQATT and CDR2 as SNEGSKA (reference sequence). The chain's CDR3 is CSANLAGVGFF. The DNA of the CDR3 is TGCAGTGCAAACTTAGCGGGAGTGGGGTTTTTT.

This clonotype showed up many times. In nucleotides, the CDR3 is TGCGCCAGCAGCTTGATGGGGGCACAAGAGACCCAGTACTTC. It translates to CASSLMGAQETQYF. The chain combines TRBV5-1 with TRBJ2-5, with D perhaps matching TRBD1 (6 bases). Trimming stripped 1 base from V and 2 bases from J, with 9 bases between. The CDR3 length is 14 residues. Germline V gene sequence: CDR1 SGHRS, CDR2 YFSETQ.

Ten or more counts support this clonotype. The chain recombines TRBV6-6 with TRBJ1-1; a possible D gene is TRBD1 (6 bases). The length of the CDR3 is 14 residues. The V end lost 0 bases, the J end lost 5 bases, and 10 bases lay between the germline ends. CDR1 is MNHNY and CDR2 is SVGAGI in the germline V gene (reference sequence). CDR3 in amino acids: CASSYSTGLTEAFF. The DNA for the CDR3 is TGTGCCAGCAGTTACTCAACAGGGCTAACTGAAGCTTTCTTT.

There are many counts of this clonotype. The rearrangement links TRBV9 to TRBJ1-2; D may be TRBD1 (6 bases). The CDR3 is 15 amino acids. The ends were cut back, 4 bases at V and 3 bases at J, with 16 bases in the middle. Germline assignment: CDR1 SGDLS and CDR2 YYNGEE. CDR3 residues: CASSPQTTGDYGYTF. CDR3 sequence (DNA): TGTGCCAGCAGCCCCCAAACGACAGGCGACTATGGCTACACCTTC. The full variable domain, its missing parts supplied by reference TRBV9 and TRBJ1-2, is DSGVTQTPKHLITATGQRVTLRCSPRSGDLSVYWYQQSLDQGLQFLIQYYNGEERAKGNILERFSAQQFPDLHSELNLSSLELGDSALYFCASSPQTTGDYGYTFGSGTRLTVV.

For this clonotype: A junction end diverges from the germline sequence, so it may reflect a read error. The V and J genes are TRBV20-1 and TRBJ2-2; possible D gene TRBD2, 5 bases. Germline V gives CDR1 DFQATT, CDR2 SNEGSKA (reference sequence). This CDR3 comprises 15 residues. The CDR3 region has the DNA TGCGGTGCTAGAGTTAGCGCACAGAGGGCCGGGGAGCTGTTTTTT. This gives the protein CGARVSAQRAGELFF.

This clonotype was recorded many times. The chain uses TRBV12-3 or TRBV12-4 and TRBJ2-1; 10 nucleotides agree with TRBD2. There are 16 residues in the CDR3. J lost 5 bases, V lost 5 bases, and 9 bases had no gene match. CDR3 sequence (DNA): TGTGCCAGCAGTCCTACTAGCGGGATTACTAACAATGAGCAGTTCTTC. Translating it yields CASSPTSGITNNEQFF.

The sample holds many counts of this clonotype. The V call is TRBV2, the J call TRBJ1-3; D not certain. V gave up 5 bases and J gave up 2 bases, with 10 bases separating them. The CDR3 loop spans 14 amino acids. Per the germline V gene, CDR1 is SNHLY and CDR2 is FYNNEI. The CDR3 DNA sequence: TGTGCCAGCAGTCCGTCGGGAGCTGGAAACACCATATATTTT. Amino acid sequence: CASSPSGAGNTIYF.

At least ten counts were recorded for this clonotype. This chain connects TRBV20-1 to TRBJ2-1, with TRBD2 identical over 9 bases. V gave up 1 base and J gave up 5 bases; unmatched junction bases: 3. CDR1 is DFQATT and CDR2 is SNEGSKA in the germline V gene (reference sequence). This CDR3 has 14 amino acids. CDR3 bases: TGCAGTGCTAGAGGACTAGCGGTGAACAATGAGCAGTTCTTC. This gives the protein CSARGLAVNNEQFF.

This clonotype was seen many times. The gene calls are TRBV5-1 and TRBJ2-5; TRBD2 matches 14 bases. The germline V gene has CDR1 SGHRS and CDR2 YFSETQ. V was pared by 3 bases and J by 5 bases, with 15 bases of the junction left unmatched. The CDR3 consists of 19 residues. The CDR3 loop is CASSSIPGLAGEVAETQYF. In DNA, the CDR3 is TGCGCCAGCAGCTCCATCCCGGGACTAGCGGGAGAGGTAGCGGAGACCCAGTACTTC.

There are many counts of this clonotype. V gene TRBV28 combines with J gene TRBJ2-2; 7 nucleotides align to TRBD1. The CDR3 is 16 amino acids. V gave up 5 bases and J gave up 5 bases; unmatched junction bases: 11. Germline lookup yields CDR1 MDHEN and CDR2 SYDVKM. The CDR3 region is CASSTSSGTVTGELFF. The CDR3 DNA sequence: TGTGCCAGCAGTACCAGTTCCGGGACAGTGACCGGGGAGCTGTTTTTT.

This clonotype was counted many times. The rearrangement joins TRBV20-1 to TRBJ1-6; D possibly corresponds to TRBD1 (5 bases). V lost 3 bases and J lost 9, with 27 bases in between. The CDR3 length is 18 residues. Looked up from germline, CDR1 is DFQATT and CDR2 is SNEGSKA (reference sequence). CDR3 nucleotides: TGCAGTGCTAGTCAGATAGCTCTATCGGCAAGGGGTTCTTCACCCCTCCACTTT. Translation gives CSASQIALSARGSSPLHF.

This clonotype occurred a few times. The V and J genes are TRBV20-1 and TRBJ2-7; 10 nucleotides line up with TRBD2. The CDR3 loop spans 17 amino acids. The germline gives CDR1 DFQATT, CDR2 SNEGSKA (reference sequence). V was pared by 0 bases and J by 0 bases, with 8 bases of the junction left unmatched. The CDR3 spells CSAREWTSGLSSYEQYF. DNA of the CDR3: TGCAGTGCTAGAGAGTGGACTAGCGGACTTAGCTCCTACGAGCAGTACTTC.

This clonotype was detected many times. The chain uses TRBV2 and TRBJ2-7; possible D gene TRBD2, 5 bases. The ends were cut back, 8 bases at V and 4 bases at J, with 18 bases in the middle. The CDR3 runs 14 residues. CDR1 is SNHLY and CDR2 is FYNNEI in the germline V gene. The CDR3 DNA sequence: TGTGCCAGCCGGGGTGAGGCCATCACGTACGAGCAGTACTTC. It translates to CASRGEAITYEQYF.

This sequence joins TRBV18 and TRBJ2-1; unclear D gene. This CDR3 spans 15 amino acids. V gave up 2 bases and J gave up 0 bases, with 8 bases separating them. The germline gives CDR1 KGHSH, CDR2 LQKENI. The DNA of the CDR3 is TGTGCCAGCTCACCAGCGCTGAGCTCCTACAATGAGCAGTTCTTC. It translates to CASSPALSSYNEQFF. The full variable domain, in which reference TRBV18 and TRBJ2-1 provide the parts outside the CDR3, is NAGVMQNPRHLVRRRGQEARLRCSPMKGHSHVYWYRQLPEEGLKFMVYLQKENIIDESGMPKERFSAEFPKEGPSILRIQQVVRGDSAAYFCASSPALSSYNEQFFGPGTRLTVL.

J is TRBJ1-1 and V is TRBV6-6; D call uncertain. From germline, CDR1 is MNHNY and CDR2 SVGAGI (reference sequence). This CDR3 is 15 amino acids long. Deletions cut 7 bases from V and 1 base from J, with 16 bases between. Written as DNA, the CDR3 is TGTGCCAGCAAGCCGCCGGGAAGAAAGAACACTGAAGCTTTCTTT. This sequence encodes CASKPPGRKNTEAFF.

This clonotype appeared many times. The gene calls are TRBV27 and TRBJ1-1, with 8 bases lining up with TRBD1. Trimming cost V 3 bases and J 0 bases; bases outside gene matches: 6. Germline CDR1 is MNHEY and CDR2 is SMNVEV (reference sequence). CDR3 length: 16 residues. In DNA form, the CDR3 reads TGTGCCAGCAGTTTTTCACAGGGGGACTTGAACACTGAAGCTTTCTTT. This encodes CASSFSQGDLNTEAFF.

This clonotype occurred many times. The chain is built from TRBV5-1 and TRBJ2-3; 14 bases match TRBD2. Germline V gives CDR1 SGHRS, CDR2 YFSETQ. V shed 4 bases and J 1 base; nucleotides not matched to a gene: 11. This CDR3 comprises 19 residues. CDR3 sequence reads: CASSMGGLAGAIGTDTQYF. In DNA, the CDR3 is TGCGCCAGCAGCATGGGGGGACTAGCGGGAGCAATTGGCACAGATACGCAGTATTTT.

There are many counts of this clonotype. The genes are TRBV12-3 or TRBV12-4 and TRBJ1-1; a possible D gene is TRBD1 (5 bases). There are 13 residues in the CDR3. V gave up 7 bases and J gave up 4 bases, with 13 bases separating them. The CDR3 coding sequence is TGTGCCAGCAAGTCGACAGTTGGCACTGAAGCTTTCTTT. The encoded protein is CASKSTVGTEAFF.

There are many counts of this clonotype. The chain is built from TRBV20-1 and TRBJ1-2; no clear D gene. Per germline, CDR1 DFQATT and CDR2 SNEGSKA (reference sequence). CDR3 length: 12 residues. Trimming removed 1 base at V and 2 bases at J, with 5 bases between. In DNA form, the CDR3 reads TGCAGTGCTAGAGTGGGGAACTATGGCTACACCTTC. Protein: CSARVGNYGYTF.

This clonotype has more than one count but fewer than ten. The genes are TRBV18 and TRBJ2-1, with a tentative D call TRBD2 (6 bases). The V end lost 2 bases, the J end lost 10 bases, and 9 bases lay between the germline ends. The CDR3 is 12 residues long. CDR1 is KGHSH and CDR2 is LQKENI in the germline V gene. CDR3 residues: CASSPRRGEQFF. CDR3 nucleotide sequence: TGTGCCAGCTCACCAAGGAGGGGAGAGCAGTTCTTC.

This chain links TRBV3-1 with TRBJ2-1; D is unclear. Germline V gives CDR1 LGHDT, CDR2 YNNKEL (reference sequence). V was clipped by 2 bases and J by 3 bases, with 11 bases between them. CDR3 size: 15 residues. This CDR3 is CASSQSILGYNEQFF. The CDR3 nucleotides read TGTGCCAGCAGCCAAAGTATACTTGGCTACAATGAGCAGTTCTTC.

The genes are TRBV2 and TRBJ2-3, with D maybe TRBD2 (5 bases). The V gene's germline CDR1 is SNHLY and CDR2 FYNNEI. CDR3 length: 15 residues. Trimming removed 7 bases at V and 2 bases at J, with 16 bases between. DNA of the CDR3: TGTGCCAGCACTGGGGAGAACATTTACACAGATACGCAGTATTTT. It codes for CASTGENIYTDTQYF.

This clonotype showed up just a few times. The chain couples TRBV5-1 to TRBJ1-1, with a tentative D call TRBD1 (5 bases). The CDR3 covers 14 residues. Germline loops: CDR1 SGHRS, CDR2 YFSETQ. V was shortened by 4 bases and J by 0 bases, with 10 bases between the two germline ends. Here the CDR3 reads CASSLGGMNTEAFF. The CDR3, as DNA: TGCGCCAGCAGCCTGGGGGGTATGAACACTGAAGCTTTCTTT.

The chain uses TRBV12-3 or TRBV12-4 and TRBJ1-1, with 7 bases that match TRBD1. V shed 6 bases and J 3 bases; nucleotides not matched to a gene: 7. CDR3 length: 14 residues. The CDR3 here is CASSETQGHTEAFF. In DNA form, the CDR3 reads TGTGCCAGCAGCGAAACACAGGGGCACACTGAAGCTTTCTTT.

This clonotype has a handful of counts. The chain joins TRBV11-2 to TRBJ1-1, with D possibly TRBD1 on 6 matching bases. The CDR3 loop spans 16 amino acids. CDR1 and CDR2 from the germline V gene are SGHAT and FQNNGV. Trimming cost V 3 bases and J 0 bases, with 14 bases left between them. The CDR3 loop reads CASSFTGKRMNTEAFF. CDR3 bases: TGTGCCAGCAGCTTCACAGGGAAAAGGATGAACACTGAAGCTTTCTTT.

This clonotype was observed a few times. The rearrangement links TRBV12-3 or TRBV12-4 to TRBJ2-1; D is uncertain. V lost 6 bases, J lost 7 bases, and 16 bases lay in between. The CDR3 is 14 amino acids. This CDR3 is CASSRIRSANEQFF. The CDR3 bases are TGTGCCAGCAGCCGAATTCGGTCGGCAAATGAGCAGTTCTTC.